The 5 T cell receptor beta chains given below trace back to one sample, sequenced in a study of human T cells and chemical hapten exposure. As to time point: patch test 3, about 24 weeks after DPC sensitization. Documented treatment: therapeutic diphenylcyclopropenone sensitization with weekly scalp DPC. Using its own MiXCR run on the RACE reads, TCRdb lists one record per CDR3 protein. This sample has roughly 84,000 distinct CDR3 sequences, with 9.5% to 14% found just once. Sample: whole blood, taken in connection with sensitization to the hapten diphenylcyclopropenone (DPC). The origin of the receptors is a woman aged 50 to 65 with alopecia areata. Some clones in this sample may be carry-over from other donors' samples.

This clonotype was seen repeatedly, ten times or more. This chain links TRBV7-2 with TRBJ2-3, with TRBD2 matching 8 bases. Germline-derived CDR1 and CDR2 are SGHTA and FQGNSA. The CDR3 runs to 17 residues. The V and J ends lost 0 bases and 0 bases, in that order; junction bases with no gene match: 5. The CDR3 loop reads CASSLAPSGLSTDTQYF. CDR3 DNA: TGTGCCAGCAGCTTAGCTCCTAGCGGGTTGAGCACAGATACGCAGTATTTT. The full variable domain, in which reference TRBV7-2 and TRBJ2-3 provide the parts outside the CDR3, is GAGVSQSPSNKVTEKGKDVELRCDPISGHTALYWYRQSLGQGLEFLIYFQGNSAPDKSGLPSDRFSAERTGGSVSTLTIQRTQQEDSAVYLCASSLAPSGLSTDTQYFGPGTRLTVL.

At least ten counts were recorded for this clonotype. The chain links TRBV12-3 or TRBV12-4 to TRBJ2-2, with D possibly matching TRBD1 (6 bases). This CDR3 has 14 amino acids. V lost 7 bases and J lost 5, with 14 bases in between. The CDR3 loop reads CASIRPDSTGELFF. The CDR3 DNA is TGTGCCAGCATTCGTCCGGACAGTACCGGGGAGCTGTTTTTT.

The rearrangement joins TRBV4-1 to TRBJ2-7; tentatively, D is TRBD2 (5 bases). Germline-derived CDR1 and CDR2 are MGHRA and YSYEKL. The CDR3 contains 14 residues. V lost 0 bases and J 6 bases, leaving 12 bases between the germline ends. CDR3 nucleotide sequence: TGCGCCAGCAGCCAAGATACCGGGGAACGCGAGCAGTACTTC. Translated: CASSQDTGEREQYF.

This chain links TRBV7-3 with TRBJ2-1, with D possibly being TRBD2 (6 bases). Between the trimmed V and J ends, which lost 1 base and 2 bases, there was a span of 6 bases. Germline V gene data show CDR1 as SGHTA and CDR2 as FQGTGA. The CDR3 totals 14 residues. The CDR3 region has the DNA TGTGCCAGCAGCTTAAGACTAGCCTACAATGAGCAGTTCTTC. Translation: CASSLRLAYNEQFF.

This clonotype was seen ten or more times. The CDR3 nucleotides are TGTGCCAGCAGCTTGGTGGGGGGTAGCAATCAGCCCCAGCATTTT. Amino acids: CASSLVGGSNQPQHF. The chain recombines TRBV5-6 with TRBJ1-5; D might be TRBD1 (5 bases). The CDR3 runs to 15 residues. Germline loops: CDR1 SGHDT, CDR2 YYEEEE. V dropped 0 bases and J dropped 0 bases, with 7 bases sitting between them.